This T cell receptor beta chain was sequenced in a study of cytomegalovirus exposure and HLA in healthy donors. CDR1 and CDR2 from the germline V gene are SGHRS and YFSETQ. This CDR3 region has 14 residues. The ends lost 4 bases at V and 6 bases at J; junction bases unmatched: 4. Vbeta (60) and Jbeta (13) primers were used in the PCR. In the authors' workflow: Unique TCR beta chains totaled some 80 million in a later count, with roughly 12 million of them shared. Libraries were prepared by immunoSEQ multiplex PCR; TCRdb keeps only in-frame clonotypes and omits some of them. For V, J and clone size, that table is used; D and trimming come from the DNA. The sample includes 160,000 or so clones, about 84% of them seen just once.

Source material: PBMCs. The chain uses TRBV5-1 and TRBJ2-1; 10 positions agree with TRBD1. The sequence was obtained from a man over 45 in good health and CMV-seropositive. CDR3 bases: TGCGCCAGCAGCCAAAGGACAGGGGGCAATGAGCAGTTCTTC. Protein: CASSQRTGGNEQFF.